This T cell receptor beta chain was sequenced during a study of OX40 agonist ivuxolimab in advanced cancers. Overall study results and limits: In CD8+ T cells, expanded clones were on average more numerous than in CD4+.

With regard to this clone: No antigen is known for it.

V lost 4 bases, J lost 0 bases, and 13 bases stayed unmatched. CDR1 and CDR2 (germline): MNHEY, SMNVEV (reference sequence). This CDR3 comprises 18 residues. This table comes from immunoSEQ multiplex PCR, and its TCRdb copy is limited to in-frame clones, with some not included. The sample holds tens of thousands of clones; 94% are singletons and the top ten take roughly 19%. The origin of this receptor is an adult with an advanced solid tumor such as melanoma, head and neck, liver or kidney cancer. The J gene is TRBJ2-7, the V gene TRBV27; 9 positions agree with TRBD2. The sequences come from CD4+ or CD8+ T cells sorted from blood, collected in a trial of the OX40 agonist ivuxolimab. CDR3 nucleotide sequence: TGTGCCAGCAGTTCAATGACCCTAGCGGGGAGGAGCTCCTACGAGCAGTACTTC. Its protein product is CASSSMTLAGRSSYEQYF.